A selection of T cell receptor delta chains follows, all from one sample in a study of gamma-delta chains in newborns, infants, children. TCRdb reprocessed the reads through CATT. The repertoire holds about 8,500 delta-chain clones, approximately 3.1% seen once, with over 15% in the top ten. Sequencing was performed on blood. The receptors derive from a child who was a newborn, infant or young child, either healthy, febrile or measles-vaccinated (not recorded which). Both conserved end residues are part of each CDR3. D genes are given only for firm matches. Some rows mark clone size as missing; the rest say once, few, many or name a class of expanded clone.

v_call	j_call	clone_size	d_call	cdr3_aa	cdr3_nt
TRDV2	TRDJ3	.	TRDD3	CACDKALGDTSSRDTRQMFF	TGTGCCTGTGACAAAGCACTGGGGGATACGAGCTCCCGGGACACCCGACAGATGTTTTTC
TRDV2	TRDJ3	medium-sized	.	CACDTVGFSSWDTRQMFF	TGTGCCTGTGACACCGTGGGATTCAGCTCCTGGGACACCCGACAGATGTTTTTC
TRDV2	TRDJ1	medium-sized	TRDD3	CACDLLGDDKLIF	TGTGCCTGTGACCTACTGGGGGATGATAAACTCATCTTT
TRDV2	TRDJ3	few	TRDD3	CACDTGGSFTWDTRQMFF	TGTGCCTGTGACACTGGGGGATCTTTTACCTGGGACACCCGACAGATGTTTTTC
TRDV2	TRDJ3	medium-sized	TRDD3	CACDVWGSSWDTRQMFF	TGTGCCTGTGACGTCTGGGGGAGCTCCTGGGACACCCGACAGATGTTTTTC
TRDV2	TRDJ1	.	TRDD3	CACDTLGDKKYTDKLIF	TGTGCCTGTGACACCTTGGGGGATAAAAAGTACACCGATAAACTCATCTTT
TRDV2	TRDJ3	medium-sized	TRDD3	CACDRVLGVRSSWDTRQMFF	TGTGCCTGTGACCGCGTACTGGGGGTCCGAAGCTCCTGGGACACCCGACAGATGTTTTTC
TRDV2	TRDJ3	.	TRDD3	CARDTWGMGSSWDTRQMFF	TGTGCCCGTGATACCTGGGGGATGGGTAGCTCCTGGGACACCCGACAGATGTTTTTC
TRDV2	TRDJ3	few	TRDD3	CACDTVGAGIQGSWGTRQMFF	TGTGCCTGTGACACCGTAGGAGCGGGGATACAGGGTTCCTGGGGCACCCGACAGATGTTTTTC
TRDV2	TRDJ3	.	TRDD3	CACDTLLGDKAPSWDTRQMFF	TGTGCCTGTGACACGTTACTGGGGGATAAGGCCCCCTCCTGGGACACCCGACAGATGTTTTTC
TRDV2	TRDJ3	.	TRDD3	CACDTGWGTKSSWDTRRMFF	TGTGCCTGTGACACCGGATGGGGGACAAAGAGCTCCTGGGACACCCGACGGATGTTTTTC
TRDV2	TRDJ1	medium-sized	TRDD3	CACDTLGIGADKLIF	TGTGCCTGTGACACGCTGGGGATAGGAGCCGATAAACTCATCTTT
TRDV2	TRDJ3	.	TRDD3	CACDKVLGDINSWDTRQMFF	TGTGCCTGTGACAAAGTACTGGGGGATATAAACTCCTGGGACACCCGACAGATGTTTTTC
TRDV2	TRDJ3	.	.	CACDTGWGLSWDTRQMFF	TGCGCCTGTGACACGGGATGGGGACTCTCCTGGGACACCCGACAGATGTTTTTC
TRDV2	TRDJ3	few	TRDD3	CACDIGGYGGWDTRQMFF	TGTGCCTGTGACATTGGGGGATACGGAGGCTGGGACACCCGACAGATGTTTTTC
TRDV1	TRDJ2	.	TRDD3	CALGGAHWGKTLTAQLFF	TGCGCTCTTGGGGGAGCCCACTGGGGGAAAACTTTGACAGCACAACTCTTCTTT
TRDV2	TRDJ2	medium-sized	TRDD3	CACDTDGGYATAQLFF	TGTGCCTGTGACACCGATGGGGGATACGCGACAGCACAACTCTTCTTT
TRDV2	TRDJ3	many	.	CACDRMGWDTRQMFF	TGTGCCTGTGACCGGATGGGATGGGACACCCGACAGATGTTTTTC
TRDV2	TRDJ3	few	.	CACDTLTGSWDTRQMFF	TGTGCCTGCGACACTCTCACTGGCTCCTGGGACACCCGACAGATGTTTTTC
TRDV2	TRDJ2	many	TRDD3	CACDTVVLGDTRPFLTAQLFF	TGTGCCTGTGACACCGTCGTACTGGGGGATACACGCCCATTTTTGACAGCACAACTCTTCTTT
TRDV1	TRDJ2	.	TRDD3	CALGELGDTKLFF	TGTGCTCTTGGGGAACTGGGGGATACTAAACTCTTCTTT
TRDV2	TRDJ3	few	.	CACDTAAGSWDTRQIFF	TGTGCCTGTGACACCGCGGCCGGCTCCTGGGACACCCGACAGATTTTTTTC
TRDV2	TRDJ3	many	TRDD3	CACDTGGFISSWDTRQMFF	TGTGCCTGTGACACTGGGGGATTCATTAGCTCCTGGGACACCCGACAGATGTTTTTC
TRDV2	TRDJ1	medium-sized	TRDD3	CACDTLGIRRTDKLIF	TGTGCCTGTGACACCTTGGGGATACGCCGGACCGATAAACTCATCTTT